The 2 T cell receptor beta chains below all came from one sample that was sequenced in a study of CD8 T cells in ankylosing spondylitis. TCRdb reprocessed the 5' RACE reads via MiXCR and lists one record per CDR3 protein. This table has over 150,000 distinct CDR3 sequences, around 13% appearing once. Sequencing was performed on blood, either unsorted or a sorted T cell fraction (not recorded which). The source is a male donor with ankylosing spondylitis or in good health (not recorded which).

There are many counts of this clonotype. The gene calls are TRBV2 and TRBJ1-1, with D maybe TRBD1 (6 bases). Per germline, CDR1 SNHLY and CDR2 FYNNEI. The length of the CDR3 is 12 residues. As DNA, the CDR3 is TGTGGCACTCAGGGGAGAAACACTGAAGCTTTCTTT. Translating gives CGTQGRNTEAFF.

This sequence joins TRBV6-1 and TRBJ2-1, with D perhaps matching TRBD1 or TRBD2 (6 bases each). Germline V gene data show CDR1 as MNHNS and CDR2 as SASEGT. The CDR3 is made up of 16 amino acids. V gave up 5 bases and J gave up 3 bases, with 17 bases separating them. The DNA for the CDR3 is TGTGCCAGCAGTCCCGGGGGCGGGGTTTTCTACAATGAGCAGTTCTTC. Its translation is CASSPGGGVFYNEQFF.